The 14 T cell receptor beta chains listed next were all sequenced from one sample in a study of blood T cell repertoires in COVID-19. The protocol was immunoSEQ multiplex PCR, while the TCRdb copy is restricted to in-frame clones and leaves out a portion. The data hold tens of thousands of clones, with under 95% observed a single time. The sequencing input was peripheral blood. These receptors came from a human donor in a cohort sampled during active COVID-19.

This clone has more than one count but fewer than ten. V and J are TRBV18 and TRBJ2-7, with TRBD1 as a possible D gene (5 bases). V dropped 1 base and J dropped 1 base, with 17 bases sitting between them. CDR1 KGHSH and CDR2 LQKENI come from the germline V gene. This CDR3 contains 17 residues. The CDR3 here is CASSPQLVGPTSYEQYF. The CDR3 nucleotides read TGTGCCAGCTCACCACAGCTTGTGGGGCCGACATCCTACGAGCAGTACTTC.

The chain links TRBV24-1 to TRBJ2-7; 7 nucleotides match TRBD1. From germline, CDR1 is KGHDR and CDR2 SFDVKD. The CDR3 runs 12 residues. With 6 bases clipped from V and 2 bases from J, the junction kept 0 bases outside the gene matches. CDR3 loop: CATSQGAYEQYF. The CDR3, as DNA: TGTGCCACCAGTCAGGGGGCCTACGAGCAGTACTTC.

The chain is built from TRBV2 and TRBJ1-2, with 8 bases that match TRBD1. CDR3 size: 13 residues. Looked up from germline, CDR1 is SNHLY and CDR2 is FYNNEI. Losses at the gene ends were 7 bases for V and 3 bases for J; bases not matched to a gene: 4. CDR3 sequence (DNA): TGTGCCAGCACTTCGACAGGGGACTATGGCTACACCTTC. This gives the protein CASTSTGDYGYTF. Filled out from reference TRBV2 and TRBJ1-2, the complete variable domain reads EPEVTQTPSHQVTQMGQEVILRCVPISNHLYFYWYRQILGQKVEFLVSFYNNEISEKSEIFDDQFSVERPDGSNFTLKIRSTKLEDSAMYFCASTSTGDYGYTFGSGTRLTVV.

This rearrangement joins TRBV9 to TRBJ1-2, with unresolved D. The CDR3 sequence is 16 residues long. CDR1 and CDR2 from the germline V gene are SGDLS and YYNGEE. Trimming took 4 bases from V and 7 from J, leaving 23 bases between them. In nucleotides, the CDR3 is TGTGCCAGCAGCTCCTCTCGACAATCAGGTGGTCCTGGCTACACCTTC. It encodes CASSSSRQSGGPGYTF.

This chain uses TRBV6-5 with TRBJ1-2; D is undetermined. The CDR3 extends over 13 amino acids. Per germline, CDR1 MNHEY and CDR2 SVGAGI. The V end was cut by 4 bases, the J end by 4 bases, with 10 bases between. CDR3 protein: CASSSPGIYGYTF. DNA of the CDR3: TGTGCCAGCAGTTCCCCCGGGATCTATGGCTACACCTTC.

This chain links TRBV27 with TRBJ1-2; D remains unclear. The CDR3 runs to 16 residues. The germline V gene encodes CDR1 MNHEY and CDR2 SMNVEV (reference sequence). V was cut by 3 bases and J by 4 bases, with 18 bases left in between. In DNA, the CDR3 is TGTGCCAGCAGTTTCAACAGCAAACCTCCTTCCTATGGCTACACCTTC. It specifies CASSFNSKPPSYGYTF.

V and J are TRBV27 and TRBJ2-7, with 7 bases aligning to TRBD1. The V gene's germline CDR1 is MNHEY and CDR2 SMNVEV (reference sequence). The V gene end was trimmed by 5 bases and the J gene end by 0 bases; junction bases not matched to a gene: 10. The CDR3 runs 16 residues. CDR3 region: CASSPAWDSLSYEQYF. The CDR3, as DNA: TGTGCCAGCAGTCCCGCCTGGGACAGCCTCTCCTACGAGCAGTACTTC.

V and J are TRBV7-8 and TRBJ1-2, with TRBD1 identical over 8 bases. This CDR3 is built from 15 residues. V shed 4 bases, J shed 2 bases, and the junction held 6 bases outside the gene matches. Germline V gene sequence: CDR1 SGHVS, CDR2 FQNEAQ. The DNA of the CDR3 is TGTGCCAGCAGCTCGTACAGGGGGAGGAACTATGGCTACACCTTC. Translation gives CASSSYRGRNYGYTF.

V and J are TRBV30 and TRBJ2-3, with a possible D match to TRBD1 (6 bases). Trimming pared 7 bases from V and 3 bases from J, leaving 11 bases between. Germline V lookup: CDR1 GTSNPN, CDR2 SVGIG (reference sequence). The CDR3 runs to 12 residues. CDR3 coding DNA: TGTGCCTTTGGACAGTCTACAGATACGCAGTATTTT. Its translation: CAFGQSTDTQYF.

The chain's CDR3 is CASNRGVSNQPQHF. CDR3 nucleotide sequence: TGTGCCAGCAACCGGGGGGTTAGCAATCAGCCCCAGCATTTT. V usage is TRBV2 and J usage is TRBJ1-5; weak D call: TRBD1 (5 bases). Per germline, CDR1 SNHLY and CDR2 FYNNEI. The V end lost 7 bases, the J end lost 0 bases, and 10 bases lay between the germline ends. The CDR3 length is 14 residues.

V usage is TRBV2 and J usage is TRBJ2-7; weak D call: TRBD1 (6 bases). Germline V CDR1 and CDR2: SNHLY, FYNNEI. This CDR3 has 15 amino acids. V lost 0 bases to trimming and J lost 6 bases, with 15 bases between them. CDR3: CASSEAEQGRTEQYF. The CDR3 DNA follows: TGTGCCAGCAGTGAAGCCGAGCAGGGGAGAACCGAGCAGTACTTC.

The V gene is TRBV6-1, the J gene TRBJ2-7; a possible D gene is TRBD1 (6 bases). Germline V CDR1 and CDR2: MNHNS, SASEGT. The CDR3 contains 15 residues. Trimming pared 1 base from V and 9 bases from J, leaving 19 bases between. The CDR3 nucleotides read TGTGCCAGCAGTGAAGAGGGTAGGTGGTGGGACACGCAGTACTTC. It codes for CASSEEGRWWDTQYF.

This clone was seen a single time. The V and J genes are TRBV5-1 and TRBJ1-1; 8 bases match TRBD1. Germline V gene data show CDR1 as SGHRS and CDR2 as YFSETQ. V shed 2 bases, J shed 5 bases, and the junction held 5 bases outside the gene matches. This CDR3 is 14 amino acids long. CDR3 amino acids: CASSFSGGGTEAFF. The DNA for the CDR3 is TGCGCCAGCAGCTTTTCAGGGGGCGGGACTGAAGCTTTCTTT. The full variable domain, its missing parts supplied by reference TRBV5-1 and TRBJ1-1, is KAGVTQTPRYLIKTRGQQVTLSCSPISGHRSVSWYQQTPGQGLQFLFEYFSETQRNKGNFPGRFSGRQFSNSRSEMNVSTLELGDSALYLCASSFSGGGTEAFFGQGTRLTVV.

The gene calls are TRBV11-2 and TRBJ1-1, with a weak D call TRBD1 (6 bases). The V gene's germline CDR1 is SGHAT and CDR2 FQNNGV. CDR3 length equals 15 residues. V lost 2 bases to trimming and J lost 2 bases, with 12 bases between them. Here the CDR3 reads CASSLRYRDNTEAFF. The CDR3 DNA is TGTGCCAGCAGCTTAAGGTACAGGGATAACACTGAAGCTTTCTTT.